This T cell receptor (beta chain) was documented in a study of T cell repertoires in ileal Crohn's disease. As for the study in general: 35% were active smokers at surgery; median disease duration was almost 8 years. Surgery for a complication: stricturing in about 60%, penetrating in about 39%. Study outcomes and limitations: All patients with clonality above 26.8% had endoscopic recurrence.

As for time point: inflamed ileum from the surgical specimen. Using immunoSEQ multiplex PCR, the repertoire was profiled, and TCRdb retains in-frame clones only, with some absent. The sample carries about 5,500 clones, more than 75% recorded once. Germline trimming cut 2 bases from V and 4 bases from J; bases unmatched to any gene: 9. The CDR3 spans 18 residues. Germline assignment: CDR1 KGHSH and CDR2 LQKENI. As concerns this clone: Its antigen is currently unknown.

The sequencing input was ileal tissue. This receptor was taken from an adult with Crohn's disease. The chain has TRBV18 and TRBJ2-2; 11 bases are shared with TRBD2. The CDR3 is CASSPLRLAGSSTGELFF. CDR3 in DNA: TGTGCCAGCTCACCATTGAGACTAGCGGGGAGTAGCACCGGGGAGCTGTTTTTT.